Each of the 19 T cell receptor beta chains below was sequenced from the same sample in a study of post-analysis software for immune sequencing data. Study results and caveats: In patients, TRBV5-6, TRBV5-1 and TRBV20-1 belonged to several TRBV segments found more frequently than in controls.

Their target antigens are unknown. Libraries were made from TCR beta cDNA, and they carried unique molecular identifiers. TCRdb re-called the PCR reads through MiXCR, storing one row per CDR3 protein. The table records fewer than 550,000 distinct CDR3 sequences, approximately 34% of them present only once. What was sequenced was blood. The receptor source for this set is a girl aged 2 to 17 with multiple sclerosis.

V usage is TRBV5-1 and J usage is TRBJ2-7; a weak D match, TRBD2 (6 bases). V gave up 5 bases and J gave up 1 base, with 10 bases separating them. The CDR3 is 13 residues long. Germline V gives CDR1 SGHRS, CDR2 YFSETQ. CDR3 sequence (DNA): TGCGCCAGCAGGGACGCGGGATCCTACGAGCAGTACTTC. Amino acids: CASRDAGSYEQYF.

The rearrangement uses TRBV29-1 and TRBJ2-2; 8 bases line up with TRBD2. This CDR3 comprises 16 residues. The V gene's germline CDR1 is SQVTM and CDR2 ANQGSEA. Trimming removed 7 bases from V and 2 bases from J; junction bases left unmatched: 12. The CDR3 spells CSALLRGGFNTGELFF. As DNA, the CDR3 is TGCAGCGCCCTCCTACGGGGGGGCTTCAACACCGGGGAGCTGTTTTTT.

The chain carries TRBV12-3 or TRBV12-4 and TRBJ1-6, with 7 bases aligning to TRBD1. CDR3 length: 15 residues. Trimming cost V 1 base and J 8 bases; bases outside gene matches: 5. CDR3 in DNA: TGTGCCAGCAGTTTAGTAGTCAGGGGGGATTCACCCCTCCACTTT. It is translated as CASSLVVRGDSPLHF.

CDR3 DNA: TGTGCCAGCTCTGGGGACACACTCTCCTCCTACGAGCAGTACTTC. This codes for CASSGDTLSSYEQYF. The genes are TRBV18 and TRBJ2-7; perhaps TRBD1 as D (6 bases). This CDR3 is built from 15 residues. CDR1 and CDR2 from the germline V gene are KGHSH and LQKENI. With 6 bases removed from V and 0 bases from J, the gap between germline ends came to 15 bases.

CDR3 residues: CASRQIGSNLVAKNIQYF. The CDR3 DNA is TGTGCCAGCAGACAAATAGGGTCAAACTTGGTCGCCAAAAACATTCAGTACTTC. The chain combines TRBV28 with TRBJ2-4; D is uncertain. This CDR3 has 18 amino acids. In germline, CDR1 is MDHEN, CDR2 SYDVKM. The V gene lost 6 bases and the J gene lost 1 base, with 22 bases spanning the gap.

The genes are TRBV5-1 and TRBJ1-1, with D tentatively TRBD1 (5 bases). The CDR3 covers 13 residues. From germline, CDR1 is SGHRS and CDR2 YFSETQ. Trimming pared 4 bases from V and 10 bases from J, leaving 17 bases between. The CDR3 region has the DNA TGCGCCAGCAGCCGGAGGGGAGCCCAGGGAGCTTTCTTT. Translating gives CASSRRGAQGAFF.

The chain recombines TRBV6-5 with TRBJ2-1, with 15 positions matching TRBD2. CDR3 length: 15 amino acids. V was pared by 6 bases and J by 9 bases, with 6 bases of the junction left unmatched. Germline assignment: CDR1 MNHEY and CDR2 SVGAGI. The CDR3 sequence is CASRRTSGGAFEQFF. The CDR3 DNA follows: TGTGCCAGCAGGAGGACTAGCGGGGGGGCCTTTGAGCAGTTCTTC.

The rearrangement links TRBV15 to TRBJ1-4, with D uncertain. CDR1 is LNHNV, CDR2 YYDKDF, per germline (reference sequence). The length of the CDR3 is 12 residues. V was clipped by 4 bases and J by 8 bases, with 8 bases between them. The CDR3 coding sequence is TGTGCCACCAGCACGGGGTGGGAAAAACTGTTTTTT. It translates to CATSTGWEKLFF.

The V gene is TRBV4-2, the J gene TRBJ2-1, with D possibly being TRBD2 (5 bases). Germline V gene lookup returns CDR1 LGHNA and CDR2 YNFKEQ. Deletions cut 0 bases from V and 9 bases from J, with 18 bases between. The CDR3 has 16 residues. CDR3 loop: CASSQDPRTGVGEQFF. CDR3 sequence (DNA): TGTGCCAGCAGCCAAGATCCGAGGACTGGGGTGGGTGAGCAGTTCTTC.

The chain uses TRBV20-1 and TRBJ2-1, with D possibly TRBD1 on 6 matching bases. The CDR3 has 14 residues. V lost 5 bases to trimming and J lost 6 bases, with 17 bases between them. Germline V gives CDR1 DFQATT, CDR2 SNEGSKA (reference sequence). DNA of the CDR3: TGCAGTGCTGGCTGGGGGCGCCGGCGCAATGAGCAGTTCTTC. This translates into CSAGWGRRRNEQFF.

This clonotype appeared a few times. The chain combines TRBV15 with TRBJ1-2; tentatively, D is TRBD1 (6 bases). The CDR3 contains 15 residues. V lost 4 bases and J 3 bases, leaving 15 bases between the germline ends. Germline V gives CDR1 LNHNV, CDR2 YYDKDF (reference sequence). The CDR3 loop is CATSTRTATDYGYTF. CDR3 in DNA: TGTGCCACCAGCACTAGGACAGCGACGGACTATGGCTACACCTTC.

The chain links TRBV10-2 to TRBJ2-4, with 10 nucleotides matching TRBD1. V lost 5 bases to trimming and J lost 15 bases; unmatched junction nucleotides: 13. This CDR3 has 14 residues. CDR1 is WSHSY and CDR2 is SAAADI in the germline V gene. The CDR3 bases are TGCGCCAGCAGTCCGGACAGGGGGGACTACGAGCGGTACTTC. It yields the protein CASSPDRGDYERYF.

This clonotype has a handful of counts. At one end, the junction sequence differs from germline, possibly due to a read error. The chain links TRBV13 to TRBJ1-5, with D possibly matching TRBD1 (6 bases). This CDR3 has 15 residues. Germline CDR1 PRHDT, CDR2 FYEKMQ (reference sequence). CDR3 nucleotide sequence: TGTGCCAGCAGCTTAGGAGGACAGATCAATCACCCCCAGCATTTT. Its protein is CASSLGGQINHPQHF.

Concerning this clonotype: One end of the junction is discordant with germline, which a read error may explain. The chain has TRBV12-3 or TRBV12-4 and TRBJ2-2; possibly TRBD2 for D (5 bases). The CDR3 loop spans 12 amino acids. CDR3 amino acids: CASSSWTGELLF. The CDR3 region has the DNA TGTGCCAGCAGTTCGTGGACCGGGGAGCTGTTGTTT.

The genes are TRBV18 and TRBJ2-7; D is possibly TRBD1 (7 bases). Germline CDR1 is KGHSH and CDR2 is LQKENI. The V and J ends lost 2 bases and 2 bases respectively, with 13 bases between them. This CDR3 comprises 15 residues. The CDR3 is CASSPYQGGAYEQYF. In DNA, the CDR3 is TGTGCCAGCTCACCATACCAGGGGGGTGCCTACGAGCAGTACTTC.

This clonotype was detected many times. This rearrangement joins TRBV24-1 to TRBJ2-5, with D perhaps assigned TRBD1 or TRBD2 (6 bases each). Germline lookup yields CDR1 KGHDR and CDR2 SFDVKD. CDR3 length: 14 residues. Deletions cut 3 bases from V and 5 bases from J, with 12 bases between. This CDR3 is CATSDHGGRETQYF. The DNA of the CDR3 is TGTGCCACCAGTGATCACGGGGGCCGTGAGACCCAGTACTTC.

CDR3 amino acids: CASSSQGQGTEAFF. The CDR3 region has the DNA TGCGCCAGCAGTTCTCAGGGCCAGGGGACTGAAGCTTTCTTT. The V call is TRBV5-1, the J call TRBJ1-1; D might be TRBD1 (6 bases). The CDR3 totals 14 residues. V was trimmed by 5 bases and J by 5 bases, leaving 16 bases between them. Germline V gene data show CDR1 as SGHRS and CDR2 as YFSETQ.

Turning to this clonotype: One end of the junction varies from germline; a read error may be responsible. This sequence joins TRBV7-7 and TRBJ2-5, with D possibly TRBD1 on 6 matching bases. CDR1 is SSHAT and CDR2 is FNYEAQ in the germline V gene (reference sequence). CDR3 length equals 16 residues. The CDR3 DNA is TGTGCTAGCAGTCCGGGACGGACAGCATCACGAGAGACCCAGTACTTC. This encodes CASSPGRTASRETQYF. Drawing the rest from reference TRBV7-7 and TRBJ2-5, the complete variable domain is GAGVSQSPRYKVTKRGQDVTLRCDPISSHATLYWYQQALGQGPEFLTYFNYEAQPDKSGLPSDRFSAERPEGSISTLTIQRTEQRDSAMYRCASSPGRTASRETQYFGPGTRLLVL.

V is TRBV29-1 and J is TRBJ2-7; D is ambiguous. The closer fit of TRBJ2-5 to the DNA end suggests the J call may be wrong. The germline V gene encodes CDR1 SQVTM and CDR2 ANQGSEA. The CDR3 has 12 amino acids. CDR3 in DNA: TGCAGCGTTTTTGGGGTAGATACGACCCAGTACTTC. Protein: CSVFGVDTTQYF.